Listed below are T cell receptor beta chains from one sample, sequenced in a study of blood T cell repertoires in COVID-19. Libraries were prepared by immunoSEQ multiplex PCR; TCRdb keeps only in-frame clonotypes and omits some of them. The data hold some 100,000 clones, with roughly 92% observed a single time. Source material: peripheral blood. Receptors originate from a man in his 70s with acute or convalescent COVID-19. Both conserved end residues are trimmed from each CDR3. Each record gives: J gene, CDR3 length, V gene, clone size, CDR3 protein. A row's size may be missing; if present it is once, few, many or a size class.

TRBJ1-6	14	TRBV5-6	-	ASRSQGATHNSPLH
TRBJ1-3	13	TRBV9	-	ASSPGDLSGNTIY
TRBJ2-2	14	TRBV4-1	-	ASSQLSSGGTGELF
TRBJ2-1	16	TRBV7-3	-	ASSPNPGLTGKIGEQF
TRBJ2-5	14	TRBV3-1/TRBV3-2	-	ARLIKRERGQETQY
TRBJ1-6	9	TRBV3-1/TRBV3-2	-	ASSRGGPLH
TRBJ2-1	13	TRBV28	-	ASNQLAGGDNEQF
TRBJ2-1	12	TRBV11-2	-	ASTQSGPYNEQF
TRBJ1-3	13	TRBV5-1	-	ASSFAGASGNTIY
TRBJ2-3	12	TRBV6-5	-	ASRPGTHLDTQY
TRBJ1-2	12	TRBV4-3	once	ASSQGTGGDGYT
TRBJ1-3	15	TRBV5-1	-	ASSFRQGGFSGNTIY
TRBJ1-5	14	TRBV5-1	-	ASSLREVLDNQPQH
TRBJ2-7	12	TRBV29-1	-	SVILAGVPYEQY
TRBJ2-6	17	TRBV7-6	-	ASSVRSFQGASGANVLT
TRBJ2-2	12	TRBV11-1	once	ASSFRQGPGELF
TRBJ2-2	15	TRBV15	once	ATSSSRDSFNTGELF
TRBJ2-1	15	TRBV27	-	ASSLIGGASSYNEQF
TRBJ1-1	12	TRBV20-1	-	SASSPVTNTEAF
TRBJ1-4	12	TRBV5-1	-	ASSWGGGNEKLF
TRBJ2-1	9	TRBV12-3/TRBV12-4	-	ASTLRDEQF
TRBJ1-1	14	TRBV5-1	-	ASSLQSGLRNTEAF
TRBJ1-2	13	TRBV7-9	-	ASSLGQSRGYGYT
TRBJ1-2	11	TRBV2	once	ARQGAPNYGYT
TRBJ2-2	14	TRBV18	once	ASSPPTGGNTGELF
TRBJ1-2	12	TRBV11-2	-	ASRPRQGWAGYT
TRBJ1-4	13	TRBV2	-	ASSETAGDLEKLF
TRBJ2-1	13	TRBV25-1	once	ASSEWGQGYNEQF
TRBJ2-1	12	TRBV7-7	-	ASSSGLAGGEQF
TRBJ2-1	16	TRBV24-1	-	ATSDFGTGTLSYNEQF
TRBJ1-2	12	TRBV9	-	ASSVTSVRGGYT
TRBJ2-1	16	TRBV19	-	ASSLGGSGLSSYNEQF